The 24 T cell receptor beta chains reported below all come from one sample, sequenced in a study of Ad26.COV2.S vaccination and SARS-CoV-2 variants. Clones were sequenced by immunoSEQ multiplex PCR, and TCRdb holds only the in-frame ones, with some missing. In the table there are 350,000 to 600,000 clones, about nine tenths of which are singletons. Treatment given: 15 to 20 received Ad26.COV2.S at low or high dose, single or two shots; about five received placebo; per-sample allocation not given. The samples were gathered on day 63 after the first injection of vaccine or placebo. Source: peripheral blood, taken in a trial of Ad26.COV2.S vaccine versus placebo. The receptors shown here come from a person aged 18-60 years who received the Ad26.COV2.S COVID-19 vaccine or a placebo.

The chain joins TRBV2 to TRBJ1-5; 12 bases align to TRBD1. Trimming at V came to 7 bases and at J to 1 base, leaving 5 bases not matched to a gene. The CDR3 extends over 16 amino acids. From germline, CDR1 is SNHLY and CDR2 FYNNEI. The CDR3 sequence: CASNRGQGASNQPQHF. In nucleotides, the CDR3 is TGTGCCAGCAACCGGGGACAGGGGGCAAGCAATCAGCCCCAGCATTTT.

V is TRBV5-1 and J is TRBJ1-1; D unclear. Trimming removed 0 bases at V and 3 bases at J, with 6 bases between. Germline V gives CDR1 SGHRS, CDR2 YFSETQ. The CDR3 has 13 residues. The CDR3 here is CASSLVSDTEAFF. Here the CDR3 DNA reads TGCGCCAGCAGCTTGGTTTCTGACACTGAAGCTTTCTTT.

The chain combines TRBV6-2 or TRBV6-3 with TRBJ1-3; D ambiguous. V was clipped by 3 bases and J by 1 base, with 13 bases between them. The germline V gene encodes CDR1 MNHEY and CDR2 SVGEGT. This CDR3 is built from 16 residues. In DNA form, the CDR3 reads TGTGCCAGCAGTTATGGCCGGGTTTCATCTGGAAACACCATATATTTT. Translated, it gives CASSYGRVSSGNTIYF.

This sequence joins TRBV7-9 and TRBJ2-7; 8 bases are a match to TRBD1. Germline CDR1 and CDR2: SEHNR and FQNEAQ (reference sequence). CDR3 length: 15 amino acids. The trim removed 5 bases at V and 2 bases at J, leaving 8 bases unmatched. The CDR3 sequence is CASSPPTQGAYEQYF. CDR3 nucleotide sequence: TGTGCCAGCAGCCCACCGACACAGGGGGCCTACGAGCAGTACTTC.

In this sample, this clone turned up once. J is TRBJ1-5 and V is TRBV4-3; D unresolved. Germline V gene lookup returns CDR1 LGHNA and CDR2 YSLEER. The CDR3 loop spans 16 amino acids. V lost 0 bases, J lost 5 bases, and 14 bases lay in between. The CDR3 here is CASSQEERLWYQPQHF. CDR3 sequence (DNA): TGCGCCAGCAGCCAAGAGGAGAGGCTGTGGTATCAGCCCCAGCATTTT.

In nucleotides, the CDR3 is TGCAGTGCTAGTGTTGGCGGGAGGGACTATGGCTACACCTTC. Translated: CSASVGGRDYGYTF. The chain joins TRBV20-1 to TRBJ1-2, with no clear D. Trimming stripped 3 bases from V and 3 bases from J, with 14 bases between. The CDR3 totals 14 residues. Germline loops: CDR1 DFQATT, CDR2 SNEGSKA (reference sequence).

The rearrangement links TRBV5-1 to TRBJ2-7, with 7 positions matching TRBD1. Germline V gene lookup returns CDR1 SGHRS and CDR2 YFSETQ. The CDR3 runs 13 residues. V shed 5 bases and J 5 bases; nucleotides not matched to a gene: 7. Here the CDR3 reads CASRKGGRDEQYF. CDR3 DNA: TGCGCCAGCAGGAAAGGGGGCAGGGACGAGCAGTACTTC.

V is TRBV18 and J is TRBJ2-7; 7 bases agree with TRBD1. Looked up from germline, CDR1 is KGHSH and CDR2 is LQKENI. V lost 4 bases to trimming and J lost 3 bases; unmatched junction nucleotides: 3. CDR3 length: 13 residues. For the CDR3, the DNA is TGTGCCAGCTCACGGGACAGATTCTACGAGCAGTACTTC. Protein: CASSRDRFYEQYF.

This clone was seen a handful of times. The V gene is TRBV28, the J gene TRBJ2-7, with D possibly matching TRBD2 (5 bases). The CDR3 length is 13 residues. Germline CDR1 and CDR2: MDHEN and SYDVKM. The ends were cut back, 5 bases at V and 2 bases at J, with 10 bases in the middle. CDR3 residues: CASSPYGAYEQYF. The CDR3 coding sequence is TGTGCCAGCAGTCCCTACGGGGCCTACGAGCAGTACTTC.

The J gene is TRBJ2-1, the V gene TRBV7-8; 10 bases align to TRBD2. The CDR3 spans 16 residues. V lost 4 bases and J lost 5; bases outside the gene matches: 8. CDR1 SGHVS and CDR2 FQNEAQ come from the germline V gene. The CDR3 nucleotides are TGTGCCAGCAGCTCTGGAGCGGGAGGGTTCCACAATGAGCAGTTCTTC. Its protein is CASSSGAGGFHNEQFF.

The J gene is TRBJ2-7, the V gene TRBV4-3; D might be TRBD1 (5 bases). The CDR3 is 13 residues long. Germline V CDR1 and CDR2: LGHNA, YSLEER. Trimming took off 1 base at V and 5 bases at J, with 9 bases between the two ends. The CDR3 loop is CASSQASGNEQYF. The CDR3 DNA follows: TGCGCCAGCAGCCAAGCTTCAGGGAACGAGCAGTACTTC.

The J gene is TRBJ1-3, the V gene TRBV4-2, with TRBD1 matching 10 bases. Germline values: CDR1 LGHNA, CDR2 YNFKEQ. V shed 4 bases, J shed 0 bases, and the junction held 12 bases outside the gene matches. The CDR3 spans 19 residues. The CDR3 DNA is TGTGCCAGCAGCCGACAGGGACAGGGGTATTTAAGCTCTGGAAACACCATATATTTT. It specifies CASSRQGQGYLSSGNTIYF.

This chain joins TRBV5-1 and TRBJ2-5; 8 bases agree with TRBD2. CDR1 is SGHRS and CDR2 is YFSETQ in the germline V gene. CDR3 size: 15 residues. J lost 2 bases, V lost 5 bases, and 8 bases had no gene match. CDR3 loop: CASRTPAGVQETQYF. In DNA form, the CDR3 reads TGCGCCAGCAGGACTCCAGCGGGAGTACAAGAGACCCAGTACTTC.

The chain uses TRBV4-1 and TRBJ1-3; TRBD1 is a possible D gene (5 bases). CDR1 and CDR2 (germline): MGHRA, YSYEKL. This CDR3 is built from 17 residues. Between the trimmed V and J ends, which lost 0 bases and 5 bases, there was a span of 17 bases. DNA for the CDR3: TGCGCCAGCAGCCAAGATCCCCAGGGAAGTCAGAGAAACACCATATATTTT. It codes for CASSQDPQGSQRNTIYF.

This clone was detected only once. The chain links TRBV3-1 (or the pseudogene TRBV3-2) to TRBJ1-1; tentatively, D is TRBD1 (5 bases). The CDR3 extends over 18 amino acids. CDR1 is LGHDT, CDR2 YNNKEL, per germline (reference sequence). The V gene lost 2 bases and the J gene lost 0 bases, with 19 bases spanning the gap. The CDR3 DNA reads TGTGCCAGCAGCCAAAACGCCCCAACAGGAATGCTGAACACTGAAGCTTTCTTT. Its translation: CASSQNAPTGMLNTEAFF.

This chain connects TRBV11-2 to TRBJ1-6; the match to TRBD1 covers 7 bases. Per the germline V gene, CDR1 is SGHAT and CDR2 is FQNNGV. The V and J ends lost 5 bases and 13 bases, in that order; junction bases with no gene match: 17. The CDR3 is made up of 16 amino acids. The CDR3 DNA follows: TGTGCCAGCAGCACCGTGAGGGGGCCTCCTGCTCACCCCCTCCACTTT. Residues: CASSTVRGPPAHPLHF.

The rearrangement uses TRBV5-6 and TRBJ2-1; D may be TRBD2 (5 bases). The germline V gene has CDR1 SGHDT and CDR2 YYEEEE. With 7 bases removed from V and 6 bases from J, the gap between germline ends came to 11 bases. The length of the CDR3 is 12 residues. CDR3 bases: TGTGCCAGCCGGGGTAAAATCAATGAGCAGTTCTTC. This gives the protein CASRGKINEQFF.

CDR3 sequence (DNA): TGTGCCAGCAGCTTGGTTCGGGACGATAATTCACCCCTCCACTTT. Translation gives CASSLVRDDNSPLHF. The chain carries TRBV5-4 and TRBJ1-6; D possibly corresponds to TRBD1 (5 bases). The germline V and J ends were trimmed by 0 bases and 5 bases, with 9 bases remaining between them. CDR1 is SGHNT, CDR2 YYREEE, per germline (reference sequence). CDR3 length: 15 amino acids.

This chain links TRBV2 with TRBJ2-2; 8 bases agree with TRBD2. V shed 2 bases, J shed 7 bases, and the junction held 3 bases outside the gene matches. This CDR3 is built from 14 residues. Germline values: CDR1 SNHLY, CDR2 FYNNEI. The CDR3 sequence is CASSERGGYGELFF. As DNA, the CDR3 is TGTGCCAGCAGTGAACGGGGGGGCTACGGGGAGCTGTTTTTT.

The chain joins TRBV3-1 (or the pseudogene TRBV3-2) to TRBJ2-7; possibly TRBD2 for D (6 bases). Germline V gene lookup returns CDR1 LGHDT and CDR2 YNNKEL (reference sequence). The CDR3 sequence is 16 residues long. The V and J ends lost 1 base and 0 bases respectively, with 13 bases between them. In DNA, the CDR3 is TGTGCCAGCAGCCAAGGGGTTAGCGGCACCTCCTACGAGCAGTACTTC. The encoded protein is CASSQGVSGTSYEQYF.

This sequence joins TRBV27 and TRBJ1-2; D is perhaps TRBD1 (6 bases). CDR3 length: 19 amino acids. The V and J ends lost 8 bases and 1 base respectively, with 29 bases between them. CDR1 and CDR2 (germline): MNHEY, SMNVEV (reference sequence). The CDR3, as DNA: TGTGCCAGCGCACCGGACGGGGGGGCGGTCACACAATATAACTATGGCTACACCTTC. This sequence encodes CASAPDGGAVTQYNYGYTF.

The chain combines TRBV28 with TRBJ1-4; 7 nucleotides match TRBD1. The V gene's germline CDR1 is MDHEN and CDR2 SYDVKM. Trimming at V came to 2 bases and at J to 8 bases, leaving 5 bases not matched to a gene. The CDR3 sequence is 14 residues long. CDR3 DNA: TGTGCCAGCAGTTTAGAGGGACAGCGGGAAAAACTGTTTTTT. The encoded protein is CASSLEGQREKLFF.

J is TRBJ1-1 and V is TRBV4-3; tentative D call: TRBD1 (6 bases). Trimming cost V 5 bases and J 5 bases, with 18 bases left between them. Germline V gene data show CDR1 as LGHNA and CDR2 as YSLEER. The CDR3 is 15 amino acids. CDR3 in DNA: TGCGCCAGCAGCACCCAACCTCAACAGGGTACTGAAGCTTTCTTT. This sequence encodes CASSTQPQQGTEAFF.

The chain uses TRBV5-4 and TRBJ1-1, with 8 positions matching TRBD1. Germline assignment: CDR1 SGHNT and CDR2 YYREEE (reference sequence). With V trimmed by 7 bases and J by 6 bases, 14 bases remained unmatched. This CDR3 region has 15 residues. CDR3 DNA sequence: TGTGCCAGCCACCCGACAGGGGTGTCAGGAGCTGAAGCTTTCTTT. Its protein product is CASHPTGVSGAEAFF.